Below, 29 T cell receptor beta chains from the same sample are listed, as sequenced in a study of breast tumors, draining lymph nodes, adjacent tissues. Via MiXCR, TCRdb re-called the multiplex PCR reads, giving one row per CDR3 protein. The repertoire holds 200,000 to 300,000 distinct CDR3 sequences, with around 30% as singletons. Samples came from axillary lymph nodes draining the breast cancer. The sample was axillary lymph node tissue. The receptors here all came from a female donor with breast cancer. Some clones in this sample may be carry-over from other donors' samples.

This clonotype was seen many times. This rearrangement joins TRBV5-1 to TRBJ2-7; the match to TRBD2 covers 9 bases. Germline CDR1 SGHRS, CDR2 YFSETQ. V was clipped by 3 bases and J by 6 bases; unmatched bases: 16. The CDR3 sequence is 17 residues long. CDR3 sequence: CASSSSGSFASGTEQYF. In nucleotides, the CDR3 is TGCGCCAGCAGCTCCAGTGGGTCTTTCGCTAGCGGGACCGAGCAGTACTTC.

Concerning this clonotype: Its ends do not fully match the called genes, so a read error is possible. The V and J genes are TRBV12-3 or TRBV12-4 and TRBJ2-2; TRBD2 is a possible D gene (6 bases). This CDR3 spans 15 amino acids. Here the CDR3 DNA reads TGTGCCAGCAGTTTGGCGGGGTTTCGCACCGGGAAGCTGTTTTTT. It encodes CASSLAGFRTGKLFF.

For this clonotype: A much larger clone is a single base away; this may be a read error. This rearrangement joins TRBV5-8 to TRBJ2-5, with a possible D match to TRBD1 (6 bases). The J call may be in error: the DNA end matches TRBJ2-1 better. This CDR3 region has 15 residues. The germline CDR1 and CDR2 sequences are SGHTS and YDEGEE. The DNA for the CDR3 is TGTGCCAGCAGCGCGGCCGGGACAAGCACCGATGAGCAGTTCTTC. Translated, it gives CASSAAGTSTDEQFF.

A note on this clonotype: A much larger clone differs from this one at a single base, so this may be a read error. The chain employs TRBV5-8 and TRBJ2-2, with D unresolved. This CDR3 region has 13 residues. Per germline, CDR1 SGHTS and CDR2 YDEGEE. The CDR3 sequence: CASSGWNTRELFF. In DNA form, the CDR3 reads TGTGCCAGCAGCGGTTGGAACACCAGGGAGCTGTTTTTT.

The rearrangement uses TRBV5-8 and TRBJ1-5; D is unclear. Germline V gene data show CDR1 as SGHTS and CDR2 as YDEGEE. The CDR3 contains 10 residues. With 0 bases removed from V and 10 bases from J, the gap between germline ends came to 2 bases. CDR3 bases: TGTGCCAGCAGCTTGGCTCCCCAGCATTTT. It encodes CASSLAPQHF.

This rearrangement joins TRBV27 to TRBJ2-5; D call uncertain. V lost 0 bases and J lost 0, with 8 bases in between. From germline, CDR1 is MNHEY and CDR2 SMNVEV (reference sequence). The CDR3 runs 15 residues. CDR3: CASSLSTPNQETQYF. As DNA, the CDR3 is TGTGCCAGCAGTTTATCCACACCCAACCAAGAGACCCAGTACTTC.

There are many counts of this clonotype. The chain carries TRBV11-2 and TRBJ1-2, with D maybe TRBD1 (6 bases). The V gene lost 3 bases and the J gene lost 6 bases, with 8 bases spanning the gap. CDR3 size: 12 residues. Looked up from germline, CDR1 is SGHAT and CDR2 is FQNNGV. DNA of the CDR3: TGTGCCAGCAGCTTCTCAGGGGATGGCTACACCTTC. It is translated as CASSFSGDGYTF.

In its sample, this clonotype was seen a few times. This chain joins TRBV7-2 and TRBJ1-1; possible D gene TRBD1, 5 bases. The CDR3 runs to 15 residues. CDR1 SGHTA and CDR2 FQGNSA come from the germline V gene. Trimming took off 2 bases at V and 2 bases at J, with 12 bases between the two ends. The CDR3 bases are TGTGCCAGCAGCTTAACCCTTGGGGGAAACACTGAAGCTTTCTTT. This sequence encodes CASSLTLGGNTEAFF.

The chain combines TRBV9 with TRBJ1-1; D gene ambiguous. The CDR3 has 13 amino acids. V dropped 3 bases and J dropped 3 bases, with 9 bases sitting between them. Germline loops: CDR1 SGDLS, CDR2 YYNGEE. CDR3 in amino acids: CASSGDMDTEAFF. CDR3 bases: TGTGCCAGCAGCGGAGATATGGACACTGAAGCTTTCTTT.

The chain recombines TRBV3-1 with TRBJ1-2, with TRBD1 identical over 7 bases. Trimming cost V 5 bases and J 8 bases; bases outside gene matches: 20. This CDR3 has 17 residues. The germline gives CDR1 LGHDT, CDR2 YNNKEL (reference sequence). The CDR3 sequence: CASSTLLRDSTLRGYTF. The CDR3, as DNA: TGTGCCAGCAGCACTTTACTCCGGGACAGTACGCTGCGGGGCTACACCTTC.

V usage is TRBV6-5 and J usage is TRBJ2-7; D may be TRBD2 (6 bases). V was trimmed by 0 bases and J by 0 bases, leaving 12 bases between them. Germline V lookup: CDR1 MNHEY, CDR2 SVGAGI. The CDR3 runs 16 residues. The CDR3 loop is CASSYSGGTSSYEQYF. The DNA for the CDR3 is TGTGCCAGCAGTTACTCGGGGGGAACGAGCTCCTACGAGCAGTACTTC.

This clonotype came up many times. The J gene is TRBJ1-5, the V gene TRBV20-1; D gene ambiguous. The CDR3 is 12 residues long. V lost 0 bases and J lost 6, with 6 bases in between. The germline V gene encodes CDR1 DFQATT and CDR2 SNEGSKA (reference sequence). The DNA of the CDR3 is TGCAGTGCTAGAGATGAGAGTCAGCCCCAGCATTTT. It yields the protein CSARDESQPQHF.

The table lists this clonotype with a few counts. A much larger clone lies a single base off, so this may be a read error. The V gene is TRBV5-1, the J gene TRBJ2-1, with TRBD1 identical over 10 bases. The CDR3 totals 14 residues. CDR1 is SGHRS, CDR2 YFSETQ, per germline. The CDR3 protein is CASSGTGENNGQFF. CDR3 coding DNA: TGCGCCAGCAGCGGGACAGGGGAAAACAATGGGCAGTTCTTC. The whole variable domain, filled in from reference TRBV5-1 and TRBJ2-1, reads KAGVTQTPRYLIKTRGQQVTLSCSPISGHRSVSWYQQTPGQGLQFLFEYFSETQRNKGNFPGRFSGRQFSNSRSEMNVSTLELGDSALYLCASSGTGENNGQFFGPGTRLTVL.

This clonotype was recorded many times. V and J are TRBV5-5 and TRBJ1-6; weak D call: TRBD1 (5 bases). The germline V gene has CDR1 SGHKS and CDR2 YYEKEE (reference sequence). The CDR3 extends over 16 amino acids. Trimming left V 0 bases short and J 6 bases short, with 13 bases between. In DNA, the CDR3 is TGTGCCAGCAGCTTGGATCCAGGGTCCCCTAATTCACCCCTCCACTTT. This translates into CASSLDPGSPNSPLHF.

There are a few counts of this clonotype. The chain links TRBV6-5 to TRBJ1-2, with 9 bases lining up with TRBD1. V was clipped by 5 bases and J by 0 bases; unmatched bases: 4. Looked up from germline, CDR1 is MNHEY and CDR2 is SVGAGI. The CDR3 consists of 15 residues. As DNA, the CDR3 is TGTGCCAGCAGTGCGACAGGGGGGACTAACTATGGCTACACCTTC. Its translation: CASSATGGTNYGYTF.

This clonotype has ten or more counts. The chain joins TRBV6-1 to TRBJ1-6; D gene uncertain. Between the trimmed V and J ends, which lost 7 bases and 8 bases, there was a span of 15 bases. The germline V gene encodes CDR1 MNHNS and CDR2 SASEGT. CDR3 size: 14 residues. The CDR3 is CASKKGSSDSPLHF. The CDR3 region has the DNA TGTGCCAGCAAGAAAGGCAGTTCGGATTCACCCCTCCACTTT.

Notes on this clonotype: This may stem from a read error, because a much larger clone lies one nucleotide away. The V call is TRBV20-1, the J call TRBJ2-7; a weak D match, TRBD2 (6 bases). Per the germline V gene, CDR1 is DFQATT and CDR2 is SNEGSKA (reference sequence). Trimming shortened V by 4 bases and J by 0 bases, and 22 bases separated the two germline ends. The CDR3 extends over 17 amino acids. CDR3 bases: TGCAGTGCTAAGCCGGGCCTTATAGCGGCGAACTCCTACGAGCAGTACTTC. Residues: CSAKPGLIAANSYEQYF.

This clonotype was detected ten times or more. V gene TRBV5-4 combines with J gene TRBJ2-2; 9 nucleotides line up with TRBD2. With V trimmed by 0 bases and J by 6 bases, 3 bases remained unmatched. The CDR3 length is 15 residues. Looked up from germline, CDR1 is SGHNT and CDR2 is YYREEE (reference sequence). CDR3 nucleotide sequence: TGTGCCAGCAGCTTGGAGTTAGCGGGAGCCGGGGAGCTGTTTTTT. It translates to CASSLELAGAGELFF.

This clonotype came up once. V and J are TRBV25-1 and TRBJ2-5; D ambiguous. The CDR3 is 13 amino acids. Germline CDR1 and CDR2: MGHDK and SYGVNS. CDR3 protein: CARDRRFQETQYF. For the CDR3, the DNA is TGTGCTAGAGATCGACGGTTCCAAGAGACCCAGTACTTC.

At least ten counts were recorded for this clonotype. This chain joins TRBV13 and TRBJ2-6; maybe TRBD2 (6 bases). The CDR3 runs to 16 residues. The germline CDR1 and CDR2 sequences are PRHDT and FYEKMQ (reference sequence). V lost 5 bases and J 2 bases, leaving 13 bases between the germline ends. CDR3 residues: CASSRPGSTGANVLTF. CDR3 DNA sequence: TGTGCCAGCAGCCGCCCCGGGAGTACTGGGGCCAACGTCCTGACTTTC.

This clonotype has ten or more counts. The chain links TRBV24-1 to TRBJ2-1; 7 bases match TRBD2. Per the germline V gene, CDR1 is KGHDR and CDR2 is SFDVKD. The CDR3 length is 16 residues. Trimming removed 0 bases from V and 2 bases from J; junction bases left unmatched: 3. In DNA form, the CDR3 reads TGTGCCACCAGTGATTTGCGGGGAGGGCCCTACAATGAGCAGTTCTTC. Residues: CATSDLRGGPYNEQFF.

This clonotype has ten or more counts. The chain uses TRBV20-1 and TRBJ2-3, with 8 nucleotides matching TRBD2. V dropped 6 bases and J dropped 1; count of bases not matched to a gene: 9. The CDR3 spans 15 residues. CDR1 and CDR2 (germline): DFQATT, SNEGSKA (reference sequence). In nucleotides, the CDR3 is TGCAGTGCGCGAAAGCGGGAGTTCGGCACAGATACGCAGTATTTT. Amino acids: CSARKREFGTDTQYF.

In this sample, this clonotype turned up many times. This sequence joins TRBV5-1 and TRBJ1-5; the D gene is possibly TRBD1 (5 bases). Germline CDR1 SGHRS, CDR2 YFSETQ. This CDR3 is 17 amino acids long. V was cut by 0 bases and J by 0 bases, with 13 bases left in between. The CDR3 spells CASSLGVGGLSNQPQHF. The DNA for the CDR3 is TGCGCCAGCAGCTTGGGTGTTGGGGGACTTAGCAATCAGCCCCAGCATTTT.

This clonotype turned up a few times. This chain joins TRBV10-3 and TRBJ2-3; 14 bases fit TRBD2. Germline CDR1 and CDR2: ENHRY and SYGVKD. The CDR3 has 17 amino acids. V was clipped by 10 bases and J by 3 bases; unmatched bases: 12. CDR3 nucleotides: TGTGCCAGCAGCTCCGGGACTAGCGGGAGCGGGACAGATACGCAGTATTTT. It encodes CASSSGTSGSGTDTQYF.

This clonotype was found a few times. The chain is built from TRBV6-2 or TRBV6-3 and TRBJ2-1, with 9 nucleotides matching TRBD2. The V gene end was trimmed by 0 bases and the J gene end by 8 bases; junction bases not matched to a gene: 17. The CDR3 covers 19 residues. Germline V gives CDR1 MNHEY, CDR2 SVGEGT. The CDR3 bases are TGTGCCAGCAGTTACTCGATACCCCTCGCTAGCGGGAAGATCTATGAGCAGTTCTTC. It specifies CASSYSIPLASGKIYEQFF.

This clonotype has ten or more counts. CDR3 sequence (DNA): TGCGCCAGCAGTGAGTCTAGGGCTAGCGGGAAGAGACAAGGTGAGCAGTTCTTC. This codes for CASSESRASGKRQGEQFF. The rearrangement links TRBV10-1 to TRBJ2-1; 9 nucleotides align to TRBD2. This CDR3 contains 18 residues. With 0 bases clipped from V and 9 bases from J, the junction kept 15 bases outside the gene matches. CDR1 WNHNN and CDR2 SYGVQD come from the germline V gene (reference sequence).

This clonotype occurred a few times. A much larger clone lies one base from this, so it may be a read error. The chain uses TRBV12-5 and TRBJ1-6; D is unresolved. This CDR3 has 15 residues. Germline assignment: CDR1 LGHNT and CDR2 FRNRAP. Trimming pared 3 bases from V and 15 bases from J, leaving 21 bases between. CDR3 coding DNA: TGTGCTAGTGGTTTCGAGGTGGGTGCGGGCGGTCACCTCCACTTT. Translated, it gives CASGFEVGAGGHLHF.

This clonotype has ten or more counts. This CDR3 reads CASTQQAMAGTGELFF. The CDR3, as DNA: TGTGCCAGCACCCAGCAGGCTATGGCGGGGACCGGGGAGCTGTTTTTT. V gene TRBV12-3 or TRBV12-4 combines with J gene TRBJ2-2; possible D gene TRBD2, 6 bases. V was shortened by 7 bases and J by 5 bases, with 20 bases between the two germline ends. CDR3 size: 16 residues.

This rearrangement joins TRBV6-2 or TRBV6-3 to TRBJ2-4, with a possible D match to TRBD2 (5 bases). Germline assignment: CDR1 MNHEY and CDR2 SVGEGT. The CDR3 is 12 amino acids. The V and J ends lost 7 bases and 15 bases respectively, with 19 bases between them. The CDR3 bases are TGTGCCAGCACCCAGGAGCGGTTAAAGTGGTACTTC. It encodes CASTQERLKWYF.